This TCR beta chain was found in a study of T cell responses to AZD1222 COVID-19 vaccine. This clone came up once. Clones were sequenced by immunoSEQ multiplex PCR, and TCRdb holds only the in-frame ones, with some missing. This table holds over 150,000 clones, about 92% found once. Germline V gives CDR1 MNHEY, CDR2 SMNVEV (reference sequence). Trimming cost V 3 bases and J 3 bases; bases outside gene matches: 6. The CDR3 extends over 15 amino acids. V gene TRBV27 combines with J gene TRBJ2-3; 7 bases match TRBD1. The TCR comes from an adult in good health. The material was peripheral blood, obtained on day 0 of AZD1222 vaccination. The CDR3, as DNA: TGTGCCAGCAGTTTGTACAGGGGTGGGACAGATACGCAGTATTTT. Amino acid sequence: CASSLYRGGTDTQYF.